This T cell receptor (beta chain) originates from a study of T cell clonotyping in hematopoietic cell transplantation. Using immunoSEQ multiplex PCR, the repertoire was profiled, and TCRdb retains in-frame clones only, with some absent. The sample records approximately 11,000 clones, roughly nine tenths being singletons. Findings and limits, study-wide: Few recipient clonotypes overlapped donors; over 95% were de novo at given depth. No sorting was done, leaving CD4 and CD8 contributions mixed. Broader posttransplant TCR repertoire diversity was predicted by graft donor and pretransplant recipient Inverse Simpson Index values.

About this clone: Its antigen is unidentified.

Blood collection times were about day -28 and days 30, 100, 180 posttransplant. The CDR3 covers 14 residues. The ends were cut back, 4 bases at V and 0 bases at J, with 8 bases in the middle. Germline loops: CDR1 SGDLS, CDR2 YYNGEE. This chain uses TRBV9 with TRBJ1-3; no clear D gene. This clonotype originated in a female patient between 55 and 75 years old who had an allogeneic stem cell transplant from an unrelated donor, so the T cells may come from the graft donor. Some clones in this sample may be carry-over from other donors' samples. The starting material was PBMCs, obtained 100 days after allogeneic stem cell transplant. CDR3 in DNA: TGTGCCAGCAGCATCTCTGGCTCTGGAAACACCATATATTTT. Translating it yields CASSISGSGNTIYF.